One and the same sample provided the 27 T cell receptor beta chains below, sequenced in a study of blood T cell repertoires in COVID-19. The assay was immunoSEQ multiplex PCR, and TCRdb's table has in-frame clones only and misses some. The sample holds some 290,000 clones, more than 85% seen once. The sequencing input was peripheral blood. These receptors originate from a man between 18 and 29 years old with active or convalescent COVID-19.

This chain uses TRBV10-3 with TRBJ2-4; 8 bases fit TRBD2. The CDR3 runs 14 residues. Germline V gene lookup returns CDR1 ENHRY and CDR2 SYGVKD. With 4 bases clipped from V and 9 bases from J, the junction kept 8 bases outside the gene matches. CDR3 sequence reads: CAISAGGADGIQYF. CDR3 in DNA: TGTGCCATCAGTGCGGGGGGGGCTGACGGCATTCAGTACTTC.

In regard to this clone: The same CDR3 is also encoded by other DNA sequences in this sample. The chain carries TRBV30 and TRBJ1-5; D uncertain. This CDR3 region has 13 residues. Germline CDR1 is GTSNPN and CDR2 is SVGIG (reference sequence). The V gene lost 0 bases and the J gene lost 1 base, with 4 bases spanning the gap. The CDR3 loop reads CAWSVGSNQPQHF. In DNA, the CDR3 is TGTGCCTGGAGTGTCGGGAGCAATCAGCCCCAGCATTTT.

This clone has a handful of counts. The CDR3: CASTELAGSTDTQYF. The CDR3 nucleotides read TGTGCCAGCACCGAACTAGCGGGGAGCACAGATACGCAGTATTTT. V usage is TRBV7-8 and J usage is TRBJ2-3, with 10 positions matching TRBD2. This CDR3 comprises 15 residues. With V trimmed by 7 bases and J by 0 bases, 4 bases remained unmatched. Germline CDR1 is SGHVS and CDR2 is FQNEAQ. The variable domain in full, with the rest retrieved from reference TRBV7-8 and TRBJ2-3, is GAGVSQSPRYKVAKRGQDVALRCDPISGHVSLFWYQQALGQGPEFLTYFQNEAQLDKSGLPSDRFFAERPEGSVSTLKIQRTQQEDSAVYLCASTELAGSTDTQYFGPGTRLTVL.

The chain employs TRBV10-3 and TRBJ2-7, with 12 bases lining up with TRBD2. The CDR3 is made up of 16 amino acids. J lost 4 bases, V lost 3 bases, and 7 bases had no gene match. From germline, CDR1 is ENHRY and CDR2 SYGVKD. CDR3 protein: CAISEGLAGSYYEQYF. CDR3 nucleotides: TGTGCCATCAGTGAAGGACTAGCGGGGTCCTATTACGAGCAGTACTTC.

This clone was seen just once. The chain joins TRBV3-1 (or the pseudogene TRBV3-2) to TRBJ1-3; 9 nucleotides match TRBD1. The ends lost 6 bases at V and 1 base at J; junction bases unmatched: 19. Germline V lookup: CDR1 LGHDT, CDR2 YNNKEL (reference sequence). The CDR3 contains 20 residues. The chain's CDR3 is CASSIQLIKPGQGSGNTIYF. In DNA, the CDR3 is TGTGCCAGCAGTATACAACTAATTAAACCGGGACAGGGATCTGGAAACACCATATATTTT.

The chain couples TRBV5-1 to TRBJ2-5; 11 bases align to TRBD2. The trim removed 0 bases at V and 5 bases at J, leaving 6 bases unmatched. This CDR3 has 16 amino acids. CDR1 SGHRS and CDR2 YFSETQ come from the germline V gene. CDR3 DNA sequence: TGCGCCAGCAGCTTGGTTACTAGCGGGGGAGGTGAGACCCAGTACTTC. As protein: CASSLVTSGGGETQYF.

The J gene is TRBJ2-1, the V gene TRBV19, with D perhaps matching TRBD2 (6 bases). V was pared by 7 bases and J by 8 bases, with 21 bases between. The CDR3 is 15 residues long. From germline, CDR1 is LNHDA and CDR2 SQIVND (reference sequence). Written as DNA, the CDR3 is TGTGCCAGTACCCCTTCCGGGACTGCCATTTATGAGCAGTTCTTC. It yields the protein CASTPSGTAIYEQFF.

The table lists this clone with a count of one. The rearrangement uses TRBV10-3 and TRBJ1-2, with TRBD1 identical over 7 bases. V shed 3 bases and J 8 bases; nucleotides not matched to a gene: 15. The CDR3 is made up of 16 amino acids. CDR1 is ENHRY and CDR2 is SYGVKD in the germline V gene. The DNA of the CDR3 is TGTGCCATCAGTGAAAGGGACAGAACTCGATATGAGGGCTACACCTTC. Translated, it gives CAISERDRTRYEGYTF.

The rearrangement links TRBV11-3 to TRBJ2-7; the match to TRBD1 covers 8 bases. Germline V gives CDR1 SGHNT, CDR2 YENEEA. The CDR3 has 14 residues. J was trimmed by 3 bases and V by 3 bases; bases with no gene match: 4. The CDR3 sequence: CASSLSDRDYEQYF. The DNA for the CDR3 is TGTGCCAGCAGCTTGTCGGACAGGGACTACGAGCAGTACTTC.

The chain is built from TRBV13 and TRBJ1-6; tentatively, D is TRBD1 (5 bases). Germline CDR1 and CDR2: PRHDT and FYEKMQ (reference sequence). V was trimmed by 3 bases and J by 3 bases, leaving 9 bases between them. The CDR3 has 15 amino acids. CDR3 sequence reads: CASSFEGDYNSPLHF. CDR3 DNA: TGTGCCAGCAGCTTCGAAGGGGACTATAATTCACCCCTCCACTTT.

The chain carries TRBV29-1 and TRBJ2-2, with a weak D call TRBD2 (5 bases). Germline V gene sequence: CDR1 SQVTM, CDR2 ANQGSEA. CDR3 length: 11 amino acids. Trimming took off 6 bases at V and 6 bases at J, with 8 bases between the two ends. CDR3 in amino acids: CSVLGAGELFF. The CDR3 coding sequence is TGCAGCGTCCTCGGGGCCGGGGAGCTGTTTTTT.

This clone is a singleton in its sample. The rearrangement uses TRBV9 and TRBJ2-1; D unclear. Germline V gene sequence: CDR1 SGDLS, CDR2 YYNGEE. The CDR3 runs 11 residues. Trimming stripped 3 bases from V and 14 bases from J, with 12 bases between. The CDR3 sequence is CASSDGFSEFF. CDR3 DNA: TGTGCCAGCAGCGATGGCTTCAGCGAGTTCTTC.

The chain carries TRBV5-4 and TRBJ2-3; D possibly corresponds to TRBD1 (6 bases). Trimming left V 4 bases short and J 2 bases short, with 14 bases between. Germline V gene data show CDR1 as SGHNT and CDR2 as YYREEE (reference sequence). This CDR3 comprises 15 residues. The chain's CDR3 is CASSPPGHPTDTQYF. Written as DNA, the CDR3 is TGTGCCAGCAGCCCCCCGGGACATCCCACAGATACGCAGTATTTT.

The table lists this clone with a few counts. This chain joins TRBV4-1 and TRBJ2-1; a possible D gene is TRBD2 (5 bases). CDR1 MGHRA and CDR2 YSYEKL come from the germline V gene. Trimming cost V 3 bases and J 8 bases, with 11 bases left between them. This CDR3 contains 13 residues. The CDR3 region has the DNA TGCGCCAGCAGCCATGCGACTACCGATGAGCAGTTCTTC. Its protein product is CASSHATTDEQFF.

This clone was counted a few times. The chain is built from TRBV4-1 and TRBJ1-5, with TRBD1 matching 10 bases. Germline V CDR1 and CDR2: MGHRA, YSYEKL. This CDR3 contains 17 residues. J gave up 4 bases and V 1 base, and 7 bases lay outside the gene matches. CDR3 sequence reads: CASSQGLTGGQNQPQHF. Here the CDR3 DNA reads TGCGCCAGCAGCCAAGGACTGACAGGGGGCCAGAATCAGCCCCAGCATTTT.

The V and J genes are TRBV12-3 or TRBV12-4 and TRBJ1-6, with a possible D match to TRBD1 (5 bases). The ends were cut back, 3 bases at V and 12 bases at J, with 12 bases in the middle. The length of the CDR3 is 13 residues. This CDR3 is CASSFSPGGPLHF. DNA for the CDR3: TGTGCCAGCAGTTTTTCCCCGGGGGGACCCCTCCACTTT.

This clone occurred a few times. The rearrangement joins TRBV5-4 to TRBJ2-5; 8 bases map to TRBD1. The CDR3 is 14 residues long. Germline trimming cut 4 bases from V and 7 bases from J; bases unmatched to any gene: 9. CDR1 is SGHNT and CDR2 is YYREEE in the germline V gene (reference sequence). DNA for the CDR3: TGTGCCAGCAGCCGGGACAGGAGCGACGGGACCCAGTACTTC. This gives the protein CASSRDRSDGTQYF.

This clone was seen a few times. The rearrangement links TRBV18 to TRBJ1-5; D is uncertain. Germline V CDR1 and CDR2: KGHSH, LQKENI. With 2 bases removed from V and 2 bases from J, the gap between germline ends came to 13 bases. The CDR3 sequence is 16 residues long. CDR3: CASSPGPPRGNQPQHF. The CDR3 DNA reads TGTGCCAGCTCACCAGGGCCCCCGAGGGGCAATCAGCCCCAGCATTTT.

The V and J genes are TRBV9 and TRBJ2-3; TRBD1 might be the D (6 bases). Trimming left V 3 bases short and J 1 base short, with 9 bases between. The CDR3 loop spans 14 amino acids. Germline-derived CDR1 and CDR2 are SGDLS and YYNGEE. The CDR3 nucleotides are TGTGCCAGCAGCGAGCGACAGGGCACAGATACGCAGTATTTT. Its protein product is CASSERQGTDTQYF. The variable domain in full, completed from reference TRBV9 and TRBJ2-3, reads DSGVTQTPKHLITATGQRVTLRCSPRSGDLSVYWYQQSLDQGLQFLIQYYNGEERAKGNILERFSAQQFPDLHSELNLSSLELGDSALYFCASSERQGTDTQYFGPGTRLTVL.

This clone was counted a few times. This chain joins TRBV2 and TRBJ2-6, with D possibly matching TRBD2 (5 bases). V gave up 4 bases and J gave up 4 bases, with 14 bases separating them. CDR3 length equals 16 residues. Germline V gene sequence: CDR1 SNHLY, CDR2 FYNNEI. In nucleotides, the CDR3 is TGTGCCAGCAGTGTTACTAGGGTTTCCGGGGCCAACGTCCTGACTTTC. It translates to CASSVTRVSGANVLTF.

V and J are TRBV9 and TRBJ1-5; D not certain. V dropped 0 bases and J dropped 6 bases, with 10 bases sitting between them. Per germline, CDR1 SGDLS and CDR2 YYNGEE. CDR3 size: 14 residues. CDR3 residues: CASSVGGYGQPQHF. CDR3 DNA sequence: TGTGCCAGCAGCGTAGGCGGGTACGGTCAGCCCCAGCATTTT.

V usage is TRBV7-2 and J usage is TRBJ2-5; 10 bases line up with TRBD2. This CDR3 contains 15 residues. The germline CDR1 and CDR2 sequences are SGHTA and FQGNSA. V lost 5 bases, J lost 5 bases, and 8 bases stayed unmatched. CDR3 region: CASSVLAGVEETQYF. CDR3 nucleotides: TGTGCCAGCAGCGTCCTAGCGGGGGTGGAGGAGACCCAGTACTTC.

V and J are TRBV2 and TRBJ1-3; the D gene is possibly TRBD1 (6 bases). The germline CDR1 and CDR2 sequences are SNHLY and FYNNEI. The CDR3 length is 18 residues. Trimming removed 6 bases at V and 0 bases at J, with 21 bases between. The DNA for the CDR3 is TGTGCCAGCAGGATGGGGTTCGGGCACAGGGACTCTGGAAACACCATATATTTT. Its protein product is CASRMGFGHRDSGNTIYF.

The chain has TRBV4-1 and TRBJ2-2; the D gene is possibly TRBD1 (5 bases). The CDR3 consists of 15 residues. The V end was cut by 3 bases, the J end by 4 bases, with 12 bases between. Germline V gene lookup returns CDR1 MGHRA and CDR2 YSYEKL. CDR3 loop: CASSHPWGSTGELFF. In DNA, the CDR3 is TGCGCCAGCAGCCATCCCTGGGGCAGCACCGGGGAGCTGTTTTTT.

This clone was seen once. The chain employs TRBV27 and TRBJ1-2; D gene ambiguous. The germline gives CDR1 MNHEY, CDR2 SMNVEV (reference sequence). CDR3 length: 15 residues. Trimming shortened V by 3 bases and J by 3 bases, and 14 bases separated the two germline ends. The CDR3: CASSFQVDSYYGYTF. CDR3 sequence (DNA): TGTGCCAGCAGTTTCCAGGTTGATTCTTACTATGGCTACACCTTC.

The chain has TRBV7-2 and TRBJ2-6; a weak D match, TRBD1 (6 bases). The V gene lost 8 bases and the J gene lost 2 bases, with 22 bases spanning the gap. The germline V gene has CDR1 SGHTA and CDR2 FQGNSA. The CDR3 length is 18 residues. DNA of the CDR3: TGTGCCAGCGGCCAACAGGGAATAGTGGCAACTGGGGCCAACGTCCTGACTTTC. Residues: CASGQQGIVATGANVLTF.

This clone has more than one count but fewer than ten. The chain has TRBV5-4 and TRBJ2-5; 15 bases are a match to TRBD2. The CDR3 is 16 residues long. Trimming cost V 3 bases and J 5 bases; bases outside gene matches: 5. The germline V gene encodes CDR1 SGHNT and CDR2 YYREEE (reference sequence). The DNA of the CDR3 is TGTGCCAGCAGCTGGGGGACTAGCGGGGGGATGGAGACCCAGTACTTC. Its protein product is CASSWGTSGGMETQYF.